The clone carrying this T cell receptor (beta chain) showed up just once. Clones were read by immunoSEQ multiplex PCR, and TCRdb kept only the in-frame ones, dropping some. Of 250,000 to 350,000 clones in the sample, more than 70% are singletons; the top ten hold about 5.3%. Between the trimmed V and J ends, which lost 7 bases and 6 bases, there was a span of 11 bases. The CDR3 is 11 amino acids. Germline V gene lookup returns CDR1 SGHRS and CDR2 YFSETQ. The data originate from a study of cytotoxic CD8 clonotypes in ibrutinib-treated CLL. The sequence was collected from a human donor with chronic lymphocytic leukemia. The source material was PBMCs, sampled at disease progression, from a patient treated with ibrutinib. This rearrangement joins TRBV5-1 to TRBJ2-7, with TRBD1 as a possible D gene (6 bases). CDR3 nucleotides: TGCGCCAGCCCCGGGACACGCGAGCAGTACTTC. This gives the protein CASPGTREQYF.